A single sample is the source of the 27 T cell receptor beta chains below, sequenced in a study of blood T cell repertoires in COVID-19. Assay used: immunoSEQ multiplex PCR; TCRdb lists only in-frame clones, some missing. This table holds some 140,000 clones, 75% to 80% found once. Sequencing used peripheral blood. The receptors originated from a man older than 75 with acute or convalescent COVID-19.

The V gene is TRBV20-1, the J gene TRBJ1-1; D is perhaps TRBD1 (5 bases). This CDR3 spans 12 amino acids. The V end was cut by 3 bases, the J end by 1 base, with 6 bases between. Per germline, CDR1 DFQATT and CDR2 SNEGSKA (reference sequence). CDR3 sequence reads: CSASRGNTEAFF. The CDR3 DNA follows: TGCAGTGCTAGTAGGGGGAACACTGAAGCTTTCTTT.

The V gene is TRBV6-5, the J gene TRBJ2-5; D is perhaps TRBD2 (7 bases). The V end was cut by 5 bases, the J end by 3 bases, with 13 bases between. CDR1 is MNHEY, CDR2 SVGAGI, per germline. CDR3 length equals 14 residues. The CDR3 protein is CASSPRGAEETQYF. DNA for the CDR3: TGTGCCAGCAGTCCTCGGGGGGCAGAAGAGACCCAGTACTTC.

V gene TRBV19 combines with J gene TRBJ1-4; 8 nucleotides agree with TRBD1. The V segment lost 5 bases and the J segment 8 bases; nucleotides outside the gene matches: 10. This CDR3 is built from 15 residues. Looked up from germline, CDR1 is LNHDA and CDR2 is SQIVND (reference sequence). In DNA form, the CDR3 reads TGTGCCAGTAGTGTCTCCGGGACAGGACGAGAAAAACTGTTTTTT. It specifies CASSVSGTGREKLFF.

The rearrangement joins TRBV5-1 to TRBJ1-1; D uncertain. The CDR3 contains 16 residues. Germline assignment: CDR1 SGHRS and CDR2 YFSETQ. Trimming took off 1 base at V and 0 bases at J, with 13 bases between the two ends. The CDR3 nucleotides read TGCGCCAGCAGCTTGACAGAGCTCACCTTGAACACTGAAGCTTTCTTT. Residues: CASSLTELTLNTEAFF.

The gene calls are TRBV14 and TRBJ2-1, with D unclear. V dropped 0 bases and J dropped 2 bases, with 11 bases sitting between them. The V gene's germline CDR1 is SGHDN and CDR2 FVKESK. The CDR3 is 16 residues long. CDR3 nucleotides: TGTGCCAGCAGCCAAGACCTGAGCCCCGCCTACAATGAGCAGTTCTTC. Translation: CASSQDLSPAYNEQFF. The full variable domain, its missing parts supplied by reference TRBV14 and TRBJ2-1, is EAGVTQFPSHSVIEKGQTVTLRCDPISGHDNLYWYRRVMGKEIKFLLHFVKESKQDESGMPNNRFLAERTGGTYSTLKVQPAELEDSGVYFCASSQDLSPAYNEQFFGPGTRLTVL.

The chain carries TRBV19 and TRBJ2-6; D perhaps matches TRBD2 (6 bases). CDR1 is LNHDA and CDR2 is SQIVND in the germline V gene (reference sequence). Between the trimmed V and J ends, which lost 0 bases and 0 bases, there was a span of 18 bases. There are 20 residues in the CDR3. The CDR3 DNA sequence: TGTGCCAGTAGTATAGATCGGGTGGGGACTGCGGACTCTGGGGCCAACGTCCTGACTTTC. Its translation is CASSIDRVGTADSGANVLTF.

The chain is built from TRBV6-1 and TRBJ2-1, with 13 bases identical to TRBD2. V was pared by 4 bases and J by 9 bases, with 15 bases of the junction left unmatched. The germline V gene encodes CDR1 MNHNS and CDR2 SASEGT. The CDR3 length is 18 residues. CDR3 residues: CASSAPEWGTSGVIEQFF. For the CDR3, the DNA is TGTGCCAGCAGTGCGCCGGAGTGGGGGACTAGCGGGGTTATTGAGCAGTTCTTC.

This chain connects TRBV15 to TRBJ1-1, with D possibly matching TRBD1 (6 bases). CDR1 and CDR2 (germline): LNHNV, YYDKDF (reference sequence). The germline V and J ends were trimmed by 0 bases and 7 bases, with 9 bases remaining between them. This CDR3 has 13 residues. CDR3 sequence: CATSREQGGEAFF. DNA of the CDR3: TGTGCCACCAGCAGAGAACAGGGTGGTGAAGCTTTCTTT.

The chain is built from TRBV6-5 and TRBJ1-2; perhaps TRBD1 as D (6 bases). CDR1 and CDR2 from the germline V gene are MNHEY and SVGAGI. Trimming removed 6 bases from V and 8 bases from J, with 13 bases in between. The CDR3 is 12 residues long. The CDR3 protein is CASSPQGRGYTF. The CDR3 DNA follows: TGTGCCAGCAGCCCACAGGGTCGAGGCTACACCTTC.

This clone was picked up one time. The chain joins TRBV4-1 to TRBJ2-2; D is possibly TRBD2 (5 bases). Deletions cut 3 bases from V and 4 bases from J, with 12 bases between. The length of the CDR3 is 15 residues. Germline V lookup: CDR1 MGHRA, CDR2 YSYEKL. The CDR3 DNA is TGCGCCAGCAGCCAGATCGGTGGGAGCACCGGGGAGCTGTTTTTT. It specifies CASSQIGGSTGELFF.

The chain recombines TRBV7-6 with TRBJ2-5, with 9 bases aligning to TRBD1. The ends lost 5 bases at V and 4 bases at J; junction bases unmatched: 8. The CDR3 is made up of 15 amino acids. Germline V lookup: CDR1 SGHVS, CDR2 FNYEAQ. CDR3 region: CASSPTGQGAETQYF. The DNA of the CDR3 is TGTGCCAGCAGCCCTACGGGACAGGGCGCAGAGACCCAGTACTTC.

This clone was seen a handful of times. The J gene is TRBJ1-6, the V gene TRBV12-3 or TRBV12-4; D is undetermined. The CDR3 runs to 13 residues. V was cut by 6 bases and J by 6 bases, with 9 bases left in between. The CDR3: CASSRDTNSPLHF. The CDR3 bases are TGTGCCAGCAGCCGGGATACTAATTCACCCCTCCACTTT.

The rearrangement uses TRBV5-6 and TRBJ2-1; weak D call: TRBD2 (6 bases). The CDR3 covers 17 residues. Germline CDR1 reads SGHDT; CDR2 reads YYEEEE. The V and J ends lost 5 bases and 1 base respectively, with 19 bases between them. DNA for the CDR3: TGTGCCAGCAGACCAAACAACCGGGACTTTTCCTACAATGAGCAGTTCTTC. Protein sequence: CASRPNNRDFSYNEQFF.

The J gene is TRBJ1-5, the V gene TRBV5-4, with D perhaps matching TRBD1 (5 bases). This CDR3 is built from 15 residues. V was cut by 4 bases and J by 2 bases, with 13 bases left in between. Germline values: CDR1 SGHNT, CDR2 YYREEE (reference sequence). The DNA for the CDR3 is TGTGCCAGCAGCATTGGGGGGGATGGCAATCAGCCCCAGCATTTT. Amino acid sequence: CASSIGGDGNQPQHF.

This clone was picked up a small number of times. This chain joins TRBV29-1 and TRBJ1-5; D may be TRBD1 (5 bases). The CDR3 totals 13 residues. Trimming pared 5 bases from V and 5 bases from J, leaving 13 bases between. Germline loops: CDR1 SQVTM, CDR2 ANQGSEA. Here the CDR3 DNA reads TGCAGCGTTCTCCAGGGACTTGATCAGCCCCAGCATTTT. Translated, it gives CSVLQGLDQPQHF.

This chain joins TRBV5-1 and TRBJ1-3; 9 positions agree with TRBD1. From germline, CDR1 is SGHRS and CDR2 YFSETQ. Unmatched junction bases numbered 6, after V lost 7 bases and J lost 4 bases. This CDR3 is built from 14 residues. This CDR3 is CASRPGTGGNTIYF. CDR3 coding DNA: TGCGCCAGCCGCCCTGGGACAGGGGGAAACACCATATATTTT.

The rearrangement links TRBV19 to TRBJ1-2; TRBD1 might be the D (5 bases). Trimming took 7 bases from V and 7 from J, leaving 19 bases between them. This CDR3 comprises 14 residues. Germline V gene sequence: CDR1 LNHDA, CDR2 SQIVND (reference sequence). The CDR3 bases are TGTGCCAGTACCGATGAGCAGGACATCGGTGGCTACACCTTC. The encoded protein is CASTDEQDIGGYTF.

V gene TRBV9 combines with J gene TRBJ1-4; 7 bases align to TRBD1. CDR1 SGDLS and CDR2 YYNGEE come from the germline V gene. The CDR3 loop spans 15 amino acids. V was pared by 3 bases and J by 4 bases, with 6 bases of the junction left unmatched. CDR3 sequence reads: CASSDRTGGNEKLFF. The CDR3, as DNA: TGTGCCAGCAGCGACCGGACAGGTGGTAATGAAAAACTGTTTTTT.

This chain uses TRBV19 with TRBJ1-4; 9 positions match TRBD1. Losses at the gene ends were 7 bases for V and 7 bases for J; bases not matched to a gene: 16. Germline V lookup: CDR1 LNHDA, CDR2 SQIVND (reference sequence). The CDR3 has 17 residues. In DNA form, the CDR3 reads TGTGCCAGTAATCCCCACCGGGGACAGGGACGTAGTGAAAAACTGTTTTTT. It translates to CASNPHRGQGRSEKLFF.

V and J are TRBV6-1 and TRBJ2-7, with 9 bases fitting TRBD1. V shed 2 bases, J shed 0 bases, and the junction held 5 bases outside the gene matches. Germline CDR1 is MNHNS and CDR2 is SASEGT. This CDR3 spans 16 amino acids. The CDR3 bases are TGTGCCAGCAGTGAATTTGGGGGACAGGGCTCCTACGAGCAGTACTTC. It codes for CASSEFGGQGSYEQYF.

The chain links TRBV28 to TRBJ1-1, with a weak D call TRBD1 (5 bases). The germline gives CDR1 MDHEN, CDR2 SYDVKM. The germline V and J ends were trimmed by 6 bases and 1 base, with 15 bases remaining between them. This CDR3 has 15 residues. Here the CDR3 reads CASRGISRANTEAFF. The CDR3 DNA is TGTGCCAGCAGGGGCATTAGCAGGGCGAACACTGAAGCTTTCTTT.

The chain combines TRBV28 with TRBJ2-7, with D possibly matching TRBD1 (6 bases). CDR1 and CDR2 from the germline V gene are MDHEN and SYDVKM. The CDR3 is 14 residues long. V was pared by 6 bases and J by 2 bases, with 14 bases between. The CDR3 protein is CASRGAGVTYEQYV. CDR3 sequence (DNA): TGTGCCAGCAGGGGTGCAGGGGTAACCTACGAGCAGTACGTC.

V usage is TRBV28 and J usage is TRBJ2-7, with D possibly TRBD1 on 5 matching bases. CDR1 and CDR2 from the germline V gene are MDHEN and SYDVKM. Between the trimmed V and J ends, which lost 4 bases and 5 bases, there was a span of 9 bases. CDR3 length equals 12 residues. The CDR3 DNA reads TGTGCCAGCAGTTCAGGGATCCACGAGCAGTACGTC. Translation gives CASSSGIHEQYV.

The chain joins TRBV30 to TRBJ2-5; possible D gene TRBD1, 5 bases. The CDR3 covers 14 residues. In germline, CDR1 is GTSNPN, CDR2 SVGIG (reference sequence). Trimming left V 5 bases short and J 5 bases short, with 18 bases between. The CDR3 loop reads CAWGVGQGQETQYF. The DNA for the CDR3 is TGTGCCTGGGGAGTCGGGCAGGGCCAGGAGACCCAGTACTTC.

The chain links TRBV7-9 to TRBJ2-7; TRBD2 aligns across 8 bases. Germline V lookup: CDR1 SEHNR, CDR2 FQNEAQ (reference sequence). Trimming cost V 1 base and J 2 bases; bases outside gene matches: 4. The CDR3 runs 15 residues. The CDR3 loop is CASSLEGLAAYEQYV. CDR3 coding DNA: TGTGCCAGCAGCTTAGAAGGACTAGCCGCCTACGAGCAGTACGTC.

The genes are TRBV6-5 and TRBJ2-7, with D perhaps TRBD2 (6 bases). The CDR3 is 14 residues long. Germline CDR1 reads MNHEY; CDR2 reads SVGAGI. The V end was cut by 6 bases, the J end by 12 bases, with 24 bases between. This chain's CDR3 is CASRTGTDAARRYF. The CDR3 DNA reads TGTGCCAGCAGAACCGGGACTGACGCAGCCAGGCGGTACTTC.

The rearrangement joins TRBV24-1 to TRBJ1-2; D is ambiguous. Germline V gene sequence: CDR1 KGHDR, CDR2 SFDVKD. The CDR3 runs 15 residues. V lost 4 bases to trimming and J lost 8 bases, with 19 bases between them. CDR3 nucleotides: TGTGCCACCAGTGACGGACCCCGAGGGCTGAAGGGCTACACCTTC. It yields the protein CATSDGPRGLKGYTF.